Each of the 23 T cell receptor beta chains below was sequenced from the same sample in a study of early T cells in non-severe SARS-CoV-2 infection. MiXCR was run by TCRdb on the 5' RACE reads, yielding one entry per CDR3 protein. The sample comprises fewer than 85,000 distinct CDR3 sequences, around 10% of which are singletons, and approximately 4.5% rests with the top ten. The sample taken for sequencing was whole blood. The origin of the receptors is an adult who was a healthcare worker with PCR-confirmed SARS-CoV-2 infection or an uninfected control (not recorded which).

This clonotype was recorded at least ten times. The genes are TRBV6-6 and TRBJ1-2, with D possibly being TRBD1 (5 bases). This CDR3 comprises 14 residues. Germline CDR1 MNHNY, CDR2 SVGAGI (reference sequence). Trimming removed 4 bases from V and 6 bases from J, with 15 bases in between. In DNA form, the CDR3 reads TGTGCCAGCAGTTTTGGGTCCGGAGGGGATGGCTACACCTTC. Its translation is CASSFGSGGDGYTF.

This clonotype came up a few times. In DNA form, the CDR3 reads TGTGCCTGGATGGGACAGCCAGATTCACCCCTCCACTTT. Its protein product is CAWMGQPDSPLHF. The chain recombines TRBV30 with TRBJ1-6, with 7 bases lining up with TRBD1. The CDR3 extends over 13 amino acids. The germline CDR1 and CDR2 sequences are GTSNPN and SVGIG (reference sequence). Trimming cost V 4 bases and J 8 bases; bases outside gene matches: 5.

The table lists this clonotype with a few counts. The chain has TRBV20-1 and TRBJ2-3, with 9 bases identical to TRBD1. The CDR3 covers 14 residues. V was clipped by 0 bases and J by 4 bases; unmatched bases: 2. Germline lookup yields CDR1 DFQATT and CDR2 SNEGSKA (reference sequence). The CDR3 here is CSARDTGGADTQYF. In nucleotides, the CDR3 is TGCAGTGCTAGAGATACAGGGGGCGCAGATACGCAGTATTTT.

The chain carries TRBV5-6 and TRBJ2-5, with D possibly matching TRBD2 (6 bases). Between the trimmed V and J ends, which lost 4 bases and 1 base, there was a span of 17 bases. CDR3 size: 16 residues. Germline V gene lookup returns CDR1 SGHDT and CDR2 YYEEEE. CDR3 loop: CASSPLTRGIQETQYF. CDR3 coding DNA: TGTGCCAGCAGCCCCCTGACTCGCGGGATCCAAGAGACCCAGTACTTC. Full variable domain (missing parts from reference TRBV5-6 and TRBJ2-5): DAGVTQSPTHLIKTRGQQVTLRCSPKSGHDTVSWYQQALGQGPQFIFQYYEEEERQRGNFPDRFSGHQFPNYSSELNVNALLLGDSALYLCASSPLTRGIQETQYFGPGTRLLVL.

The rearrangement links TRBV29-1 to TRBJ1-1; 7 bases are shared with TRBD1. CDR3 length: 12 amino acids. The trim removed 5 bases at V and 11 bases at J, leaving 11 bases unmatched. Germline CDR1 SQVTM, CDR2 ANQGSEA. Here the CDR3 DNA reads TGCAGCGTTTCCAACAGGGGCCGGGGGGCTTTCTTT. The encoded protein is CSVSNRGRGAFF.

This clonotype was observed at least ten times. V and J are TRBV2 and TRBJ1-4, with 9 bases matching TRBD1. The V segment lost 6 bases and the J segment 8 bases; nucleotides outside the gene matches: 7. Germline assignment: CDR1 SNHLY and CDR2 FYNNEI. The CDR3 has 14 residues. CDR3 region: CASRTTGGNEKLFF. CDR3 DNA sequence: TGTGCCAGCAGGACGACAGGGGGTAACGAAAAACTGTTTTTT.

This chain uses TRBV29-1 with TRBJ1-1; D is ambiguous. The CDR3 runs 12 residues. Germline V gene data show CDR1 as SQVTM and CDR2 as ANQGSEA. Trimming took off 1 base at V and 4 bases at J, with 7 bases between the two ends. The CDR3 region is CSVEVLTTEAFF. The CDR3 region has the DNA TGCAGCGTTGAAGTCCTTACCACTGAAGCTTTCTTT.

This clonotype was detected ten times or more. The chain links TRBV19 to TRBJ1-4; a possible D gene is TRBD1 (6 bases). The V end lost 5 bases, the J end lost 7 bases, and 20 bases lay between the germline ends. Germline CDR1 reads LNHDA; CDR2 reads SQIVND (reference sequence). The CDR3 consists of 16 residues. This chain's CDR3 is CASSSDRSGTGEKLFF. The CDR3 nucleotides are TGTGCCAGTAGTTCCGACAGGTCCGGCACGGGTGAAAAACTGTTTTTT.

The table lists this clonotype with a few counts. This chain uses TRBV7-2 with TRBJ2-3; TRBD2 matches 11 bases. CDR3 length equals 16 residues. CDR1 is SGHTA, CDR2 FQGNSA, per germline. V lost 5 bases and J lost 3; bases outside the gene matches: 7. CDR3 in amino acids: CASSLTSGSSTDTQYF. The CDR3 DNA follows: TGTGCCAGCAGCCTTACTAGCGGGAGTAGTACAGATACGCAGTATTTT.

Only a few counts were recorded for this clonotype. This chain connects TRBV12-5 to TRBJ2-5, with 7 bases that match TRBD1. V dropped 3 bases and J dropped 5; count of bases not matched to a gene: 3. Germline V gene lookup returns CDR1 LGHNT and CDR2 FRNRAP. This CDR3 spans 13 amino acids. CDR3 nucleotide sequence: TGTGCTAGTGGTTTCGGGACAGTGGAGACCCAGTACTTC. This codes for CASGFGTVETQYF.

The rearrangement uses TRBV2 and TRBJ2-3, with 9 nucleotides matching TRBD2. The trim removed 2 bases at V and 6 bases at J, leaving 15 bases unmatched. The CDR3 contains 18 residues. Germline V gives CDR1 SNHLY, CDR2 FYNNEI. This CDR3 is CASSEFSGGPVSGDTQYF. In DNA form, the CDR3 reads TGTGCCAGCAGTGAATTTAGCGGGGGCCCTGTTTCGGGGGATACGCAGTATTTT. The full variable domain, rest sourced from reference TRBV2 and TRBJ2-3, is EPEVTQTPSHQVTQMGQEVILRCVPISNHLYFYWYRQILGQKVEFLVSFYNNEISEKSEIFDDQFSVERPDGSNFTLKIRSTKLEDSAMYFCASSEFSGGPVSGDTQYFGPGTRLTVL.

This clonotype was observed a few times. The CDR3: CASSSSGRGSGELFF. The CDR3 region has the DNA TGCGCCAGCAGTTCTAGCGGGAGGGGATCCGGGGAGCTGTTTTTT. The chain couples TRBV10-2 to TRBJ2-2; 12 nucleotides agree with TRBD2. This CDR3 is built from 15 residues. Germline-derived CDR1 and CDR2 are WSHSY and SAAADI. After removal of 5 bases from V and 6 bases from J, the junction contained 4 bases not matched to a gene.

This clonotype was seen many times. The chain carries TRBV12-3 or TRBV12-4 and TRBJ2-1, with unresolved D. The CDR3 is made up of 12 amino acids. V shed 3 bases and J shed 5 bases, with 5 bases lying between them. As DNA, the CDR3 is TGTGCCAGCAGTTTCATTAACAATGAGCAGTTCTTC. It is translated as CASSFINNEQFF.

The V and J genes are TRBV7-2 and TRBJ2-3; the D gene is possibly TRBD1 (5 bases). The germline V and J ends were trimmed by 1 base and 4 bases, with 6 bases remaining between them. The CDR3 totals 13 residues. Germline lookup yields CDR1 SGHTA and CDR2 FQGNSA. As DNA, the CDR3 is TGTGCCAGCAGCTTAGTCAGGGCAGATACGCAGTATTTT. Protein: CASSLVRADTQYF.

Many counts were recorded for this clonotype. DNA for the CDR3: TGTGCCAGCAGCGCGAGGGGCCGTTATGGCTACACCTTC. As protein: CASSARGRYGYTF. The chain combines TRBV13 with TRBJ1-2, with D maybe TRBD1 (5 bases). The V gene lost 5 bases and the J gene lost 5 bases, with 12 bases spanning the gap. The germline gives CDR1 PRHDT, CDR2 FYEKMQ (reference sequence). This CDR3 comprises 13 residues.

This clonotype was observed a few times. The chain is built from TRBV20-1 and TRBJ2-7; D might be TRBD2 (6 bases). The ends were cut back, 5 bases at V and 2 bases at J, with 16 bases in the middle. The CDR3 is 14 amino acids. Germline V gene data show CDR1 as DFQATT and CDR2 as SNEGSKA (reference sequence). As DNA, the CDR3 is TGCAGTGCTGACCATTCTAGCGAAGCCTACGAGCAGTACTTC. It specifies CSADHSSEAYEQYF.

This clonotype has just a few counts. This chain joins TRBV6-6 and TRBJ1-6; 10 nucleotides line up with TRBD1. Germline V gene lookup returns CDR1 MNHNY and CDR2 SVGAGI (reference sequence). CDR3 length: 17 residues. V was clipped by 0 bases and J by 2 bases; unmatched bases: 1. The CDR3 nucleotides are TGTGCCAGCAGTTACTCTGACAGGGGGCCCTATAATTCACCCCTCCACTTT. It codes for CASSYSDRGPYNSPLHF.

The chain links TRBV4-1 to TRBJ2-7, with D maybe TRBD1 (5 bases). The CDR3 sequence is 14 residues long. Trimming cost V 0 bases and J 5 bases, with 11 bases left between them. Germline V lookup: CDR1 MGHRA, CDR2 YSYEKL. The CDR3 is CASSQEYRSHEQYF. Written as DNA, the CDR3 is TGCGCCAGCAGCCAAGAGTACAGGTCCCACGAGCAGTACTTC.

This clonotype was counted only a few times. The chain recombines TRBV6-2 or TRBV6-3 with TRBJ1-5; D remains ambiguous. Trimming took off 0 bases at V and 5 bases at J, with 5 bases between the two ends. This CDR3 comprises 13 residues. Germline CDR1 and CDR2: MNHEY and SVGEGT. The CDR3 spells CASSYSMYQPQHF. The CDR3 nucleotides are TGTGCCAGCAGTTACTCGATGTATCAGCCCCAGCATTTT.

In its sample, this clonotype was seen a few times. The chain has TRBV5-1 and TRBJ2-3; D remains unclear. Germline loops: CDR1 SGHRS, CDR2 YFSETQ. V dropped 1 base and J dropped 0 bases, with 9 bases sitting between them. CDR3 length: 15 residues. The CDR3 region is CASSLMDSSTDTQYF. The CDR3 DNA reads as TGCGCCAGCAGCTTGATGGATTCTAGCACAGATACGCAGTATTTT.

The chain uses TRBV7-8 and TRBJ2-5; weak D call: TRBD1 (5 bases). The CDR3 loop spans 15 amino acids. Germline V gene data show CDR1 as SGHVS and CDR2 as FQNEAQ. Trimming removed 2 bases at V and 1 base at J, with 11 bases between. The CDR3: CASSLKRQIQETQYF. Here the CDR3 DNA reads TGTGCCAGCAGCTTAAAAAGACAGATCCAAGAGACCCAGTACTTC.

This clonotype was seen more than once but under ten times. The chain uses TRBV20-1 and TRBJ2-1, with 9 bases fitting TRBD2. The germline gives CDR1 DFQATT, CDR2 SNEGSKA (reference sequence). CDR3 length equals 14 residues. Trimming cost V 2 bases and J 8 bases; bases outside gene matches: 7. The CDR3 here is CSARRASGNDEQFF. The CDR3 DNA sequence: TGCAGTGCTAGACGGGCTAGCGGGAACGATGAGCAGTTCTTC.

The chain uses TRBV2 and TRBJ1-4; 7 nucleotides align to TRBD1. Germline V gene data show CDR1 as SNHLY and CDR2 as FYNNEI. V was clipped by 6 bases and J by 6 bases; unmatched bases: 10. This CDR3 spans 15 amino acids. The CDR3 reads CASRKRQGLDEKLFF. In DNA form, the CDR3 reads TGTGCCAGCAGAAAACGACAGGGCTTGGATGAAAAACTGTTTTTT.